This T cell receptor (beta chain) was captured by sequencing in a study of shared clonotypes between healthy human individuals. Germline CDR1 and CDR2: SNHLY and FYNNEI. The CDR3 has 15 amino acids. V was pared by 8 bases and J by 5 bases, with 15 bases of the junction left unmatched. This table comes from immunoSEQ multiplex PCR, and its TCRdb copy is limited to in-frame clones, with some not included. The sample lists around 2.1 million clones; around 95% were seen once. The count of this clone is one. The receptor's source is a man between 18 and 29 years old in good health. The chain has TRBV2 and TRBJ2-7; TRBD1 aligns across 7 bases. Material for sequencing was naive CD4+ T cells sorted from blood. Indicated subset: CD45RA+ positively selected. The chain's CDR3 is CASRTGTAPGHEQYF. CDR3 sequence (DNA): TGTGCCAGCCGAACCGGGACAGCTCCAGGGCACGAGCAGTACTTC.